Listed below are T cell receptor beta chains from one sample, sequenced in a study of beta chain features in type 1 diabetes. Only in-frame clones appear in the TCRdb table, and some are missing; sequencing was by immunoSEQ multiplex PCR. The sample records hundreds of thousands of clones, over 12% being singletons. The sample consisted of naive CD4+ T cells from blood. Receptors were obtained from a man in his late teens or twenties with type 1 diabetes. The CDR3 runs from the conserved cysteine through the conserved F or W. The order of the fields is D gene, clone size, V gene, J gene, CDR3 DNA, CDR3 protein. The D gene is left open where the match is weak. A clone size is listed for some rows: how often the clone was seen (once, few, many), or a class if it is expanded.

.	.	TRBV7-2	TRBJ2-5	TGTGCCAGCAGCTTAGCGGGGGGCCTCCAAGAGACCCAGTACTTC	CASSLAGGLQETQYF
.	.	TRBV10-3	TRBJ1-2	TGTGCCATCAGTGAGGAGGGGAACTATGGCTACACCTTC	CAISEEGNYGYTF
.	.	TRBV29-1	TRBJ1-1	TGCAGCGTGTCCATGGGGGACACTGAAGCTTTCTTT	CSVSMGDTEAFF
TRBD1	few	TRBV6-1	TRBJ1-2	TGTGCCAGCAGTAAACCGGGACAGCCGAACTATGGCTACACCTTC	CASSKPGQPNYGYTF
.	.	TRBV25-1	TRBJ2-5	TGTGCCAGCAGTGTCAATCAAGAGACCCAGTACTTC	CASSVNQETQYF
.	few	TRBV7-8	TRBJ2-3	TGTGCCAGCAGCTTGTACACAGATACGCAGTATTTT	CASSLYTDTQYF
TRBD1	.	TRBV9	TRBJ2-5	TGTGCCAGCAGCCCGGGGACAGGGGGCGCGGAGACCCAGTACTTC	CASSPGTGGAETQYF
.	.	TRBV5-6	TRBJ2-7	TGTGCCAGCAGCTTGGCAGGATGGAACGAGCAGTACTTC	CASSLAGWNEQYF
.	.	TRBV5-1	TRBJ1-1	TGCGCCAGCAGCTTAGCAACAGGGAACACTGAAGCTTTCTTT	CASSLATGNTEAFF
.	few	TRBV7-2	TRBJ2-6	TGTGCCAGCAGCTCGGGGCAGGGGATTTCTGGGGCCAACGTCCTGACTTTC	CASSSGQGISGANVLTF
.	few	TRBV4-1	TRBJ2-6	TGCGCCAGCAGCCCTGTTGGAACTGGGGCCAACGTCCTGACTTTC	CASSPVGTGANVLTF
TRBD1	few	TRBV18	TRBJ1-1	TGTGCCAGCTCACCCCGGGGACAAGGGGGCCAGGCTGAAGCTTTCTTT	CASSPRGQGGQAEAFF
.	.	TRBV30	TRBJ1-1	TGTGCCTGGAGTGGTGGGGAAGCTTTCTTT	CAWSGGEAFF
.	few	TRBV28	TRBJ1-1	TGTGCCAGCAGTCTTATCAGGGTTGAAGCTTTCTTT	CASSLIRVEAFF
.	.	TRBV6-5	TRBJ2-2	TGTGCCAGCAGCCTCAGGGGCACCGGGGAGCTGTTTTTT	CASSLRGTGELFF
.	.	TRBV5-1	TRBJ2-2	TGCGCCAGCAGCTTACAGCCCGGGTCGGCGAACACCGGGGAGCTGTTTTTT	CASSLQPGSANTGELFF
TRBD2	.	TRBV6-5	TRBJ2-7	TGTGCCAGCAGTTACTCTAGCGGGGGGATGTACGAGCAGTACTTC	CASSYSSGGMYEQYF
.	.	TRBV18	TRBJ2-7	TGTGCCAGCTCACAGGGCCCCGGGTTCGAGCAGTACTTC	CASSQGPGFEQYF
.	.	TRBV28	TRBJ1-5	TGTGCCAGCAGTTTGCCAGGGGCCAATCAGCCCCAGCATTTT	CASSLPGANQPQHF
.	.	TRBV9	TRBJ2-7	TGTGCCAGCAGCGTGGGACCACTCTCCTACGAGCAGTACTTC	CASSVGPLSYEQYF
TRBD1	few	TRBV6-5	TRBJ1-2	TGTGCCAGCAGTGCGGACAGGAGGGGTGGCTACACCTTC	CASSADRRGGYTF
.	few	TRBV4-1	TRBJ1-2	TGCGCCAGCAGCCCCGGGGAACAGCCGATCTATGGCTACACCTTC	CASSPGEQPIYGYTF
.	.	TRBV30	TRBJ2-7	TGTGCCTGGAGCCCCGGGACTTCGTTCCTCTACGAGCAGTACTTC	CAWSPGTSFLYEQYF
TRBD1	.	TRBV6-1	TRBJ1-1	TGTGCCAGCAGTGAGCGTGACAGGGGCACTGAAGCTTTCTTT	CASSERDRGTEAFF
TRBD2	few	TRBV6-5	TRBJ2-7	TGTGCCAGCAGTGAGACTAGCGGGAGCTACGAGCAGTACTTC	CASSETSGSYEQYF
.	.	TRBV5-1	TRBJ2-4	TGCGCCAGCAGCCCCTCCCCAGGGGAAGGCATTCAGTACTTC	CASSPSPGEGIQYF
.	few	TRBV7-9	TRBJ1-5	TGTGCCAGCGACCGGTCGGGGTATAGCAATCAGCCCCAGCATTTT	CASDRSGYSNQPQHF
.	few	TRBV9	TRBJ1-2	TGTGCCAGCAACCGACAGGTCTTGGATGGTGGCTACACCTTC	CASNRQVLDGGYTF
.	few	TRBV30	TRBJ1-2	TGTGCCTGGAGTGTAGGCGGAGGGGGTAACTATGGCTACACCTTC	CAWSVGGGGNYGYTF
.	few	TRBV25-1	TRBJ1-2	TGTGCCAGCAGTGATGGGGGGTATGGCTACACCTTC	CASSDGGYGYTF
.	few	TRBV27	TRBJ2-7	TGTGCCAGCAGTTTCACCCCCGACACGTCCGAGCAGTACTTC	CASSFTPDTSEQYF
.	.	TRBV7-3	TRBJ2-1	TGTGCCAGCAGCTTAAGGAGCAGGGCTGATGAGCAGTTCTTC	CASSLRSRADEQFF
TRBD2	.	TRBV30	TRBJ2-7	TGTGCCTGGAGGGAACGGGGGGACTCCTACGAGCAGTACTTC	CAWRERGDSYEQYF
.	.	TRBV29-1	TRBJ2-7	TGCAGCGCGGGCCCCTACGGCGAGCAGTACTTC	CSAGPYGEQYF
.	.	TRBV5-1	TRBJ2-5	TGCGCCAGCAGCTTGGTTGCGACTAGGGAAGAGACCCAGTACTTC	CASSLVATREETQYF
.	.	TRBV7-2	TRBJ2-7	TGTGCCAGCAGCTTAGCCCCTACAGTGTCCGAGCAGTACTTC	CASSLAPTVSEQYF
.	.	TRBV19	TRBJ2-6	TGTGCCAGTACCATCCAATCCGGGAGCTCTGGGGCCAACGTCCTGACTTTC	CASTIQSGSSGANVLTF
.	.	TRBV25-1	TRBJ1-2	TGTGCCAGCAGTGTTGTGGACGGTGGCTACACCTTC	CASSVVDGGYTF
.	few	TRBV9	TRBJ1-1	TGTGCCAGCAGCGAATCGGTGTCGATGAACACTGAAGCTTTCTTT	CASSESVSMNTEAFF
.	few	TRBV14	TRBJ1-3	TGTGCCAGCGGGCCACAGCACTCTGGAAACACCATATATTTT	CASGPQHSGNTIYF
TRBD1	.	TRBV4-2	TRBJ2-7	TGTGCCAGCAGCCAAGATATGACAGGGGCCTACGAGCAGTACTTC	CASSQDMTGAYEQYF
TRBD1	.	TRBV6-5	TRBJ2-4	TGTGCCAGCAGTCCGTCAGCCCCGGGACAGCTTATCTTC	CASSPSAPGQLIF
.	.	TRBV5-1	TRBJ1-5	TGCGCCAGCAGCTTGGGGCCAAACGAGTTTAACCAGCCCCAGCATTTT	CASSLGPNEFNQPQHF
.	.	TRBV29-1	TRBJ1-3	TGCAGCGTTACCGGGGGACATCGCACTGGAAACACCATATATTTT	CSVTGGHRTGNTIYF
TRBD1	.	TRBV7-9	TRBJ2-3	TGTGCCAGCAGCCCCCGGCGGGACAGGGGCACAGATACGCAGTATTTT	CASSPRRDRGTDTQYF
.	.	TRBV30	TRBJ2-7	TGTGCCTGGACCCGACAGTCCTACGAGCAGTACTTC	CAWTRQSYEQYF
TRBD1	.	TRBV4-3	TRBJ2-7	TGCGCCAGCAGCCAAGGCCCGGGACAGAACTACGAGCAGTACTTC	CASSQGPGQNYEQYF
.	few	TRBV9	TRBJ2-1	TGTGCCAGCAGCGCCAACGGGGGCAACTACAATGAGCAGTTCTTC	CASSANGGNYNEQFF
.	.	TRBV4-2	TRBJ1-6	TGTGCCAGCAGCGAGAATTCACCCCTCCACTTT	CASSENSPLHF
.	.	TRBV6-5	TRBJ2-7	TGTGCCACCTACAGCTACGAGCAGTACTTC	CATYSYEQYF
.	few	TRBV7-4	TRBJ2-7	TGTGCCAGCAGCCTAGACCGGGACATCGAACCCCTCGAGCAGTACTTC	CASSLDRDIEPLEQYF
.	.	TRBV27	TRBJ1-4	TGTGCCAGCAGTTTATGGGACATAGCGAGTGAAAAACTGTTTTTT	CASSLWDIASEKLFF
.	.	TRBV5-6	TRBJ2-3	TGTGCCAGCAGCTTGCGGGGACGGGCAGATACGCAGTATTTT	CASSLRGRADTQYF
.	.	TRBV20-1	TRBJ1-1	TGCAGTGCCCCTATCGGCACTGAAGCTTTCTTT	CSAPIGTEAFF
TRBD1	.	TRBV30	TRBJ1-3	TGTGCCTGGATTGATCAGGGGGCGCCCGGAAACACCATATATTTT	CAWIDQGAPGNTIYF
TRBD1	few	TRBV4-2	TRBJ2-7	TGTGCCAGCAGCCAAGAACACGGACAGGGAAGGTACGAGCAGTACTTC	CASSQEHGQGRYEQYF
.	.	TRBV6-5	TRBJ2-3	TGTGCCAGCAGTTCAGGGGGGGATACGCAGTATTTT	CASSSGGDTQYF
TRBD2	once	TRBV5-1	TRBJ2-2	TGCGCCAGTAAACTAGCGGGCCAGAACACCGGGGAGCTGTTTTTT	CASKLAGQNTGELFF
.	few	TRBV7-2	TRBJ1-1	TGTGCCAGCAGCTTAGTGCCCCGAGGCCCGAACACTGAAGCTTTCTTT	CASSLVPRGPNTEAFF
TRBD1	.	TRBV5-1	TRBJ1-2	TGCGCCAGCAGCTCGGGACAGGGAAACTATGGCTACACCTTC	CASSSGQGNYGYTF